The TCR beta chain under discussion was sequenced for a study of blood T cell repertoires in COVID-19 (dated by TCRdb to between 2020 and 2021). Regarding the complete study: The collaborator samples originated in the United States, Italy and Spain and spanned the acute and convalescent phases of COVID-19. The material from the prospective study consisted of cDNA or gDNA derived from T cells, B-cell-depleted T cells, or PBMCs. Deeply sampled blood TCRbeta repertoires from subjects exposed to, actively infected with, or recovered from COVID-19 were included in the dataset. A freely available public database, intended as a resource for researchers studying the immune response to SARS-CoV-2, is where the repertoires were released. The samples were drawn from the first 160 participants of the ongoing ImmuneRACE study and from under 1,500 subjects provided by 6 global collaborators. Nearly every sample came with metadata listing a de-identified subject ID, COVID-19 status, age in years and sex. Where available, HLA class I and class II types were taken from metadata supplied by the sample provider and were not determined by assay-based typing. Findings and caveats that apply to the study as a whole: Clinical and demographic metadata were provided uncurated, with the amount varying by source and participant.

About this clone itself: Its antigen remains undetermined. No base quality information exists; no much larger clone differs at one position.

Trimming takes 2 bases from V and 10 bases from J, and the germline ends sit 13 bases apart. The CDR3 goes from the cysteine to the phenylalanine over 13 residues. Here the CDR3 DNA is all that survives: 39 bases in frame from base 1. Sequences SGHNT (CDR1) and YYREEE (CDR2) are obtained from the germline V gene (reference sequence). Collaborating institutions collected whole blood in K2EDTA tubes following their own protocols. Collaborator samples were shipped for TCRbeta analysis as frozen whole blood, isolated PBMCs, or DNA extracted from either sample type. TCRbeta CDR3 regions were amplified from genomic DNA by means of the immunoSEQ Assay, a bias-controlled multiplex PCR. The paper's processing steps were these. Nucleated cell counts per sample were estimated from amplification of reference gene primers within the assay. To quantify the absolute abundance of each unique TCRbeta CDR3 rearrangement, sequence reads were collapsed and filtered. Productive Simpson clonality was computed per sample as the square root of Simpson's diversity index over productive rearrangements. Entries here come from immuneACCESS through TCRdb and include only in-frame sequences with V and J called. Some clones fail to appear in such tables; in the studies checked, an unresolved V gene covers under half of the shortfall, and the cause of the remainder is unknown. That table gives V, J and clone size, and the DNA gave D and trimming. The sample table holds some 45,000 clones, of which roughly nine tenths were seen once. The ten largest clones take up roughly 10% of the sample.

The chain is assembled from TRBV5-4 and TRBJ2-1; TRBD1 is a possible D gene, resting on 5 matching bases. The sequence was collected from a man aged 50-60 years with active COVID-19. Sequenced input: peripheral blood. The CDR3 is CASSLDRNREQFF. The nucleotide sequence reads TGTGCCAGCAGCTTAGACCGGAACAGGGAGCAGTTCTTC.